Following are 32 T cell receptor beta chains from one sample sequenced in a study of lymphopenia after photon versus proton radiotherapy. The assay was immunoSEQ multiplex PCR, and TCRdb's table has in-frame clones only and misses some. The sample records 75,000 to 90,000 clones, more than 70% being singletons. The source was peripheral blood, collected from a patient treated with proton-based radiotherapy. These receptors originate from a man between 60 and 75 years old with pancreatic cancer.

This rearrangement joins TRBV27 to TRBJ2-5; 9 bases agree with TRBD1. The CDR3 has 14 amino acids. CDR1 is MNHEY, CDR2 SMNVEV, per germline (reference sequence). V lost 3 bases, J lost 4 bases, and 3 bases stayed unmatched. CDR3 loop: CASSFGTGLETQYF. CDR3 DNA sequence: TGTGCCAGCAGTTTCGGGACAGGGCTAGAGACCCAGTACTTC.

V usage is TRBV9 and J usage is TRBJ2-3; D may correspond to TRBD1 or TRBD2 (5 bases each). The ends were cut back, 0 bases at V and 3 bases at J, with 23 bases in the middle. CDR1 and CDR2 from the germline V gene are SGDLS and YYNGEE. This CDR3 has 19 amino acids. This CDR3 is CASSVGLGTPTGRTDTQYF. The CDR3 nucleotides read TGTGCCAGCAGCGTAGGCCTGGGGACCCCGACCGGTAGGACAGATACGCAGTATTTT.

This clone occurred once. This chain uses TRBV27 with TRBJ2-7; D gene ambiguous. CDR3 size: 16 residues. V was trimmed by 0 bases and J by 3 bases, leaving 15 bases between them. The germline CDR1 and CDR2 sequences are MNHEY and SMNVEV (reference sequence). The CDR3 spells CASSLSGLQRFYEQYF. The CDR3 nucleotides read TGTGCCAGCAGTTTATCTGGGTTACAGCGCTTCTACGAGCAGTACTTC.

This rearrangement joins TRBV30 to TRBJ1-6; D ambiguous. Trimming cost V 0 bases and J 0 bases, with 15 bases left between them. The CDR3 is 18 amino acids. CDR1 is GTSNPN and CDR2 is SVGIG in the germline V gene (reference sequence). CDR3 in amino acids: CAWSVTQLSISYNSPLHF. CDR3 nucleotide sequence: TGTGCCTGGAGTGTAACGCAGTTATCTATCTCCTATAATTCACCCCTCCACTTT.

The chain employs TRBV11-2 and TRBJ2-3; 9 bases are shared with TRBD1. Germline V gives CDR1 SGHAT, CDR2 FQNNGV. This CDR3 spans 16 amino acids. V lost 5 bases, J lost 3 bases, and 9 bases stayed unmatched. The CDR3 DNA follows: TGTGCCAGCAGCGGAAGCCGGGACAGGGTTACAGATACGCAGTATTTT. It specifies CASSGSRDRVTDTQYF.

The chain couples TRBV4-1 to TRBJ2-3; perhaps TRBD2 as D (6 bases). Germline lookup yields CDR1 MGHRA and CDR2 YSYEKL. V lost 2 bases to trimming and J lost 2 bases, with 8 bases between them. This CDR3 is 14 amino acids long. The CDR3 here is CASSQLGLTDTQYF. The DNA for the CDR3 is TGCGCCAGCAGCCAACTGGGACTCACAGATACGCAGTATTTT.

V gene TRBV7-8 combines with J gene TRBJ2-1, with D tentatively TRBD2 (5 bases). V dropped 2 bases and J dropped 5 bases, with 13 bases sitting between them. The CDR3 covers 15 residues. Per the germline V gene, CDR1 is SGHVS and CDR2 is FQNEAQ. CDR3 loop: CASSLRHGENNEQFF. DNA of the CDR3: TGTGCCAGCAGCTTACGGCACGGGGAAAACAATGAGCAGTTCTTC. The variable domain in full, with the rest retrieved from reference TRBV7-8 and TRBJ2-1, is GAGVSQSPRYKVAKRGQDVALRCDPISGHVSLFWYQQALGQGPEFLTYFQNEAQLDKSGLPSDRFFAERPEGSVSTLKIQRTQQEDSAVYLCASSLRHGENNEQFFGPGTRLTVL.

The chain employs TRBV27 and TRBJ2-3; 13 bases are shared with TRBD2. Trimming removed 4 bases from V and 15 bases from J; junction bases left unmatched: 4. CDR3 size: 12 residues. Germline V gives CDR1 MNHEY, CDR2 SMNVEV (reference sequence). The CDR3 is CASSSGTSGAYF. For the CDR3, the DNA is TGTGCCAGCAGTTCCGGGACTAGCGGGGCTTATTTT.

This clone was recorded once. Germline and junction disagree at one end, which may indicate a read error. This chain links TRBV30 with TRBJ2-1, with a possible D match to TRBD1 (6 bases). The CDR3 spans 13 residues. From germline, CDR1 is GTSNPN and CDR2 SVGIG (reference sequence). The CDR3 region has the DNA TGTGCCCGGAGTAGTGTAGGGGGTACTGAGCAGTTCTTC. Translated, it gives CARSSVGGTEQFF. Based on the CDR3 plus reference TRBV30 and TRBJ2-1, the full variable domain is SQTIHQWPATLVQPVGSPLSLECTVEGTSNPNLYWYRQAAGRGLQLLFYSVGIGQISSEVPQNLSASRPQDRQFILSSKKLLLSDSGFYLCARSSVGGTEQFFGPGTRLTVL.

The chain employs TRBV7-6 and TRBJ2-3; 14 positions match TRBD2. CDR3 length: 19 residues. V dropped 4 bases and J dropped 5; count of bases not matched to a gene: 14. In germline, CDR1 is SGHVS, CDR2 FNYEAQ. The CDR3 DNA reads TGTGCCAGCAGCTCCCGACCGGGACTAGCGGGAGATAGTGGAGATACGCAGTATTTT. Protein: CASSSRPGLAGDSGDTQYF.

The chain combines TRBV7-4 with TRBJ2-4; 10 positions agree with TRBD2. The CDR3 is made up of 16 amino acids. The germline gives CDR1 SGHVT, CDR2 SQSDAQ. V gave up 1 base and J gave up 7 bases; unmatched junction bases: 7. Written as DNA, the CDR3 is TGTGCCAGCAGCTTAGGGGAGCGGGAGGGCCGGAACATTCAGTACTTC. This encodes CASSLGEREGRNIQYF.

The chain carries TRBV6-5 and TRBJ2-7; no clear D gene. The V end was cut by 5 bases, the J end by 4 bases, with 6 bases between. The CDR3 is 11 residues long. CDR1 is MNHEY and CDR2 is SVGAGI in the germline V gene. CDR3 sequence: CASSDGYEQYF. The CDR3 DNA reads as TGTGCCAGCAGTGACGGATACGAGCAGTACTTC.

This chain uses TRBV9 with TRBJ2-5, with unresolved D. The CDR3 consists of 15 residues. Germline V CDR1 and CDR2: SGDLS, YYNGEE. Trimming cost V 0 bases and J 5 bases, with 14 bases left between them. CDR3 loop: CASSVAPGLGETQYF. CDR3 coding DNA: TGTGCCAGCAGCGTAGCCCCGGGTTTGGGGGAGACCCAGTACTTC.

This chain joins TRBV18 and TRBJ2-1; D is ambiguous. Per the germline V gene, CDR1 is KGHSH and CDR2 is LQKENI. The CDR3 has 17 residues. The V and J ends lost 6 bases and 0 bases respectively, with 18 bases between them. The CDR3 region has the DNA TGTGCCAGCTCCCCCCAGCGTGGGGTAATCTCCTACAATGAGCAGTTCTTC. This encodes CASSPQRGVISYNEQFF.

The chain carries TRBV10-2 and TRBJ2-7; TRBD1 is a possible D gene (6 bases). Trimming removed 8 bases at V and 5 bases at J, with 10 bases between. There are 11 residues in the CDR3. CDR1 is WSHSY, CDR2 SAAADI, per germline. The CDR3 DNA reads TGCGCCAGCGCCCAGGGGAACGAGCAGTACTTC. Protein: CASAQGNEQYF.

Worth noting for this clone: Other DNA sequences of this sample code for an identical CDR3. The gene calls are TRBV6-1 and TRBJ2-7, with 11 nucleotides matching TRBD2. Unmatched junction bases numbered 4, after V lost 4 bases and J lost 2 bases. CDR1 and CDR2 from the germline V gene are MNHNS and SASEGT. The CDR3 has 15 residues. The CDR3 is CASSGIAGGPYEQYF. In nucleotides, the CDR3 is TGTGCCAGCAGTGGGATAGCGGGAGGGCCCTACGAGCAGTACTTC.

The rearrangement uses TRBV21-1 and TRBJ1-2. TRBV21-1 is an annotated pseudogene. The CDR3 sequence is 14 residues long. CDR3 coding DNA: TGTGCCAGCTCAGCATTACGCTTCGGCAATGGCTACACCTTC. Protein sequence: CASSALRFGNGYTF.

The chain has TRBV6-1 and TRBJ2-1; 8 nucleotides match TRBD2. The CDR3 is made up of 15 amino acids. Germline V gives CDR1 MNHNS, CDR2 SASEGT. V lost 8 bases, J lost 8 bases, and 14 bases stayed unmatched. The chain's CDR3 is CASRRLGTRGDEQFF. In DNA form, the CDR3 reads TGTGCCAGCCGAAGATTAGGGACTAGAGGGGATGAGCAGTTCTTC.

The chain uses TRBV6-6 and TRBJ2-1; TRBD1 matches 10 bases. Losses at the gene ends were 6 bases for V and 6 bases for J; bases not matched to a gene: 8. CDR3 length: 15 amino acids. The germline CDR1 and CDR2 sequences are MNHNY and SVGAGI (reference sequence). The CDR3 DNA reads TGTGCCAGCAGGAATGGACAGGGGGTCGGCAATGAGCAGTTCTTC. Translation: CASRNGQGVGNEQFF.

CDR3 nucleotide sequence: TGTGCCAGCACCGGAGCGGGAGCACTGGATGAGCAGTTCTTC. Its translation is CASTGAGALDEQFF. This chain links TRBV5-4 with TRBJ2-1; TRBD2 aligns across 8 bases. CDR1 is SGHNT and CDR2 is YYREEE in the germline V gene (reference sequence). V dropped 6 bases and J dropped 8; count of bases not matched to a gene: 10. The CDR3 runs 14 residues.

This chain uses TRBV5-1 with TRBJ2-7; no reliable D call. The CDR3 consists of 12 residues. From germline, CDR1 is SGHRS and CDR2 YFSETQ. Trimming cost V 4 bases and J 0 bases, with 5 bases left between them. The CDR3 sequence: CASSRDSYEQYF. The CDR3 DNA reads as TGCGCCAGCAGCAGGGACTCCTACGAGCAGTACTTC.

The chain employs TRBV6-6 and TRBJ1-4, with D uncertain. In germline, CDR1 is MNHNY, CDR2 SVGAGI (reference sequence). Trimming removed 6 bases from V and 8 bases from J, with 10 bases in between. The CDR3 is made up of 12 amino acids. The CDR3: CASSPLGEKLFF. The CDR3 nucleotides are TGTGCCAGCAGCCCCTTAGGGGAAAAACTGTTTTTT.

This clone was seen a single time. V is TRBV28 and J is TRBJ2-4, with D perhaps TRBD2 (7 bases). Trimming took 3 bases from V and 3 from J, leaving 15 bases between them. CDR3 length equals 16 residues. Germline V lookup: CDR1 MDHEN, CDR2 SYDVKM. The CDR3 protein is CASSFGQRDIKNIQYF. CDR3 sequence (DNA): TGTGCCAGCAGTTTTGGTCAGCGGGACATCAAAAACATTCAGTACTTC.

The V gene is TRBV19, the J gene TRBJ2-1, with TRBD2 matching 12 bases. Germline lookup yields CDR1 LNHDA and CDR2 SQIVND (reference sequence). CDR3 length equals 17 residues. V was pared by 2 bases and J by 4 bases, with 6 bases of the junction left unmatched. This CDR3 is CASSIPGTSGFYNEQFF. As DNA, the CDR3 is TGTGCCAGTAGTATACCCGGGACTAGCGGGTTTTACAATGAGCAGTTCTTC.

This chain links TRBV18 with TRBJ2-6; 10 bases are shared with TRBD2. The CDR3 runs 21 residues. The V gene end was trimmed by 3 bases and the J gene end by 2 bases; junction bases not matched to a gene: 16. CDR1 is KGHSH, CDR2 LQKENI, per germline. The CDR3 nucleotides read TGTGCCAGCTCACCGCTAGCTAGCGGGAGAGATTCAAGGACTGGGGCCAACGTCCTGACTTTC. Its protein is CASSPLASGRDSRTGANVLTF.

V and J are TRBV28 and TRBJ2-1, with 9 positions matching TRBD1. The CDR3 loop spans 15 amino acids. The trim removed 7 bases at V and 0 bases at J, leaving 4 bases unmatched. The V gene's germline CDR1 is MDHEN and CDR2 SYDVKM. The CDR3 loop is CASNPQGASYNEQFF. The DNA for the CDR3 is TGTGCCAGCAACCCACAGGGGGCCTCCTACAATGAGCAGTTCTTC.

The CDR3 DNA follows: TGTGCCAGCAGCTTGGGACTTCCACTTATCCAGTTCTTC. Translation gives CASSLGLPLIQFF. The rearrangement uses TRBV5-5 and TRBJ2-1; unclear D gene. The germline V gene encodes CDR1 SGHKS and CDR2 YYEKEE (reference sequence). The germline V and J ends were trimmed by 0 bases and 13 bases, with 14 bases remaining between them. This CDR3 comprises 13 residues.

This sequence joins TRBV5-4 and TRBJ2-2; weak D call: TRBD1 (5 bases). The germline V gene has CDR1 SGHNT and CDR2 YYREEE (reference sequence). CDR3 length: 13 residues. Trimming shortened V by 4 bases and J by 8 bases, and 12 bases separated the two germline ends. CDR3 in amino acids: CASSIDSIGELFF. In DNA, the CDR3 is TGTGCCAGCAGCATTGACAGTATAGGGGAGCTGTTTTTT.

V is TRBV7-9 and J is TRBJ2-5, with no clear D. Per germline, CDR1 SEHNR and CDR2 FQNEAQ (reference sequence). V was cut by 4 bases and J by 4 bases, with 10 bases left in between. The CDR3 is 13 amino acids. The CDR3 loop reads CASSSLGPETQYF. The CDR3 DNA reads as TGTGCCAGCAGCTCCCTAGGGCCAGAGACCCAGTACTTC.

The J gene is TRBJ2-2, the V gene TRBV7-3, with D possibly TRBD2 on 6 matching bases. CDR1 SGHTA and CDR2 FQGTGA come from the germline V gene. The ends were cut back, 2 bases at V and 5 bases at J, with 15 bases in the middle. This CDR3 region has 16 residues. In DNA, the CDR3 is TGTGCCAGCAGCTTATTCGGGGGTACGCGGACCGGGGAGCTGTTTTTT. Encoded protein: CASSLFGGTRTGELFF.

Many counts were recorded for this clone. The chain combines TRBV28 with TRBJ1-5; D gene unclear. The CDR3 is 12 amino acids. Germline V gene lookup returns CDR1 MDHEN and CDR2 SYDVKM. Trimming stripped 5 bases from V and 9 bases from J, with 11 bases between. In DNA, the CDR3 is TGTGCCAGCAGTCCCCCACGTGGGCCCCAGCATTTT. Protein product: CASSPPRGPQHF.

This clone occurred once. The genes are TRBV5-4 and TRBJ2-1, with 7 bases aligning to TRBD2. V gave up 3 bases and J gave up 9 bases; unmatched junction bases: 9. Germline loops: CDR1 SGHNT, CDR2 YYREEE (reference sequence). The CDR3 consists of 14 residues. CDR3: CASSSGLESGEQFF. The CDR3 DNA is TGTGCCAGCAGCTCCGGACTAGAGTCGGGTGAGCAGTTCTTC.